This is a list of T cell receptor beta chains from one sample in a study of PD-1 blockade in classical Hodgkin lymphoma. TCRdb's table, derived via immunoSEQ multiplex PCR, lists solely in-frame clones and lacks some. The repertoire consists of some 4,000 clones, with 60% to 65% occurring once and the leading ten covering 30% to 40%. The specimen was peripheral blood mononuclear cells (PBMCs), collected at baseline. Receptors originate from a human donor with classical Hodgkin lymphoma. Each CDR3 is given with its conserved first and last residue.

j_gene,v_gene,CDR3aa
TRBJ1-3,TRBV5-1,CASSTMGYSGNTIYF
TRBJ2-3,TRBV7-2,CASSLRAGRGYTDTQYF
TRBJ2-1,TRBV27,CASSSGGGPSSYNEQFF
TRBJ2-3,TRBV4-3,CASSGGGVRGDTQYF
TRBJ1-5,TRBV25-1,CASSEPGLNQPQHF
TRBJ2-1,TRBV9,CASSAFQGLAGSNEQFF
TRBJ2-3,TRBV28,CASSSTSVITDTQYF
TRBJ2-1,TRBV7-2,CASSVGINNEQFF
TRBJ1-3,TRBV5-4,CASSPWEGSSGNTIYF
TRBJ2-7,TRBV4-2,CASSQGRQGDVYEQYF
TRBJ1-2,TRBV5-7,CASSLRTVEGGYGYTF
TRBJ2-3,TRBV4-2,CASSQERSGGAEDTQYF
TRBJ1-2,TRBV28,CASTPGQGWYGYTF
TRBJ2-5,TRBV5-6,CVSSEAGTAETQYF
TRBJ1-2,TRBV15,CATSKEGGGFGYTF
TRBJ2-3,TRBV5-1,CASSRDSLTDTQYF
TRBJ2-1,TRBV19,CASRPGTGLDEQFF
TRBJ1-3,TRBV6-6,CASTLDRGPGNTIYF